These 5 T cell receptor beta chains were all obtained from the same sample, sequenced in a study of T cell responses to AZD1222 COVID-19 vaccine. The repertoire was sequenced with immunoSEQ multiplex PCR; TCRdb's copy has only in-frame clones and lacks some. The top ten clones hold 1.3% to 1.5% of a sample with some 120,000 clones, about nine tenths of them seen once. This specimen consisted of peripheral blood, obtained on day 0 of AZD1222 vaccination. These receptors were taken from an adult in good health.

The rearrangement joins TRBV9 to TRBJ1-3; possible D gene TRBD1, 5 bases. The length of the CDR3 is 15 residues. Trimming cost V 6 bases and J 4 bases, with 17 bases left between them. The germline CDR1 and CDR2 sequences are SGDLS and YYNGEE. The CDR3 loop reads CASTETGGWGNTIYF. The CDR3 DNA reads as TGTGCCAGCACCGAAACCGGGGGTTGGGGAAACACCATATATTTT.

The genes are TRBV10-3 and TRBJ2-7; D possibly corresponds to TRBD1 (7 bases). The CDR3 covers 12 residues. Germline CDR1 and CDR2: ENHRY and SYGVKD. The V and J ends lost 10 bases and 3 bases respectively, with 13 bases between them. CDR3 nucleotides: TGTGCCACCGGGGGACAGAACTACGAGCAGTACTTC. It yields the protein CATGGQNYEQYF.

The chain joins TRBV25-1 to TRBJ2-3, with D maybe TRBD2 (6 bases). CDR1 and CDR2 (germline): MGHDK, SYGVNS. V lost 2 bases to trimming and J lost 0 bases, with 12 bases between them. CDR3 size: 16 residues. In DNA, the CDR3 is TGTGCCAGCAGTGAAGCCGCGGGGTATAGCACAGATACGCAGTATTTT. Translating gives CASSEAAGYSTDTQYF.

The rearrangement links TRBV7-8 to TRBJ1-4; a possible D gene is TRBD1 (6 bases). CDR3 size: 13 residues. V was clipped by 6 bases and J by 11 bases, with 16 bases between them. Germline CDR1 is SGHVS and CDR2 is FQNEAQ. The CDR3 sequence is CASSQNRDAKLFF. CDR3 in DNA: TGTGCCAGCAGTCAAAACAGGGACGCGAAACTGTTTTTT.

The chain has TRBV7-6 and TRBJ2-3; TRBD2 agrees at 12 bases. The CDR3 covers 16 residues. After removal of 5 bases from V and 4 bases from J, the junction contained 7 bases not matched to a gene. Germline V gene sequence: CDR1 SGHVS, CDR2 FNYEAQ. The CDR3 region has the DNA TGTGCCAGCAGCCTACGACTAGCGGGGGCCTCAGATACGCAGTATTTT. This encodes CASSLRLAGASDTQYF.